This T cell receptor beta chain was observed in a study of beta chain features in type 1 diabetes. As every portion of the isolated RNA was reverse transcribed, the sequencing read expressed TCRB transcripts. TCRdb keeps only in-frame clones here, not all; method: immunoSEQ multiplex PCR. Of roughly 150,000 clones in the sample, less than 9.5% were seen once. This clone was seen a single time. Trimming stripped 4 bases from V and 2 bases from J, with 8 bases between. The CDR3 has 13 residues. Germline CDR1 reads LNHNV; CDR2 reads YYDKDF (reference sequence). The material sequenced was central memory CD4+ T cells from blood. This chain joins TRBV15 and TRBJ1-2; no definite D call. The TCR sequence derives from a woman between 18 and 29 years old in good health. Here the CDR3 DNA reads TGTGCCACCAGCAAGGCGGAGAACTATGGCTACACCTTC. Its protein is CATSKAENYGYTF.